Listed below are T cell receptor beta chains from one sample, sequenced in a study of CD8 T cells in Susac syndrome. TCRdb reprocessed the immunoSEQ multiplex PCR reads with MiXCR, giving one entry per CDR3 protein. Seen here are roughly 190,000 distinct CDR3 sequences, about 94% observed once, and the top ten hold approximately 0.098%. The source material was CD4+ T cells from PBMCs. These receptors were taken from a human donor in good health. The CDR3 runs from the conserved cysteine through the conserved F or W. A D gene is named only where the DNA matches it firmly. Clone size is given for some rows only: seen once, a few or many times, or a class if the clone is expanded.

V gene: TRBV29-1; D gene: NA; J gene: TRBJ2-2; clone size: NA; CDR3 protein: CSVGGLMTGELFF; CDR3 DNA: TGCAGCGTGGGGGGGCTAATGACCGGGGAGCTGTTTTTT
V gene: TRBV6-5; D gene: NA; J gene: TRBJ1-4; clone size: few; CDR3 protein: CASSSGEKLFF; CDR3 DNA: TGTGCCAGCTCTAGCGGGGAAAAACTGTTTTTT
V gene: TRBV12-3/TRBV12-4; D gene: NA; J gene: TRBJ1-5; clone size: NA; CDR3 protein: CASRGPSQPQHF; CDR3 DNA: TGTGCCAGCAGGGGCCCGAGTCAGCCCCAGCATTTT
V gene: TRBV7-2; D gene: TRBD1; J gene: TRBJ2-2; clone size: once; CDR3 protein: CASSTGGKGTGELFF; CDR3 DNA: TGTGCCAGCAGCACAGGGGGAAAGGGCACCGGGGAGCTGTTTTTT
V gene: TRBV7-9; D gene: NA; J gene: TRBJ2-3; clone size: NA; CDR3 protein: CASSSLGRTDTQYF; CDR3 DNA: TGTGCCAGCAGCTCCCTCGGCCGCACAGATACGCAGTATTTT
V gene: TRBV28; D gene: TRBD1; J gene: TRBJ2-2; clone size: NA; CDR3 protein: CASSLPRSGGGELFF; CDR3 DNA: TGTGCCAGCAGTCTCCCCCGCTCAGGGGGAGGGGAGCTGTTTTTT
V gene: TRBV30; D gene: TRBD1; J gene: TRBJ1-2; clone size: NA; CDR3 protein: CAWSGDRGGSYTF; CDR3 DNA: TGTGCCTGGAGTGGGGACAGGGGGGGAAGCTACACCTTC
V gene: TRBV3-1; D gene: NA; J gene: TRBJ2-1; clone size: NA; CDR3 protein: CASSNRAEQFF; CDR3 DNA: TGTGCCAGCAGTAACCGCGCTGAGCAGTTCTTC
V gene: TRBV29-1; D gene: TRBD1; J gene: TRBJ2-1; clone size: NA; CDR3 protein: CSAGQGATNEQFF; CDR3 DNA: TGCAGCGCTGGACAGGGGGCTACGAATGAGCAGTTCTTC
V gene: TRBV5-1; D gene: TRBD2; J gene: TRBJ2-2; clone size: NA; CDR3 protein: CASSLRTGLADRTGELFF; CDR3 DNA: TGCGCCAGCAGCTTGCGCACGGGACTAGCGGACCGCACCGGGGAGCTGTTTTTT
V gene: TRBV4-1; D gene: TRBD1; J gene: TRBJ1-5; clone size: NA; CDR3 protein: CASSQGQGRNQPQHF; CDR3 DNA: TGCGCCAGCAGCCAAGGACAGGGACGCAATCAGCCCCAGCATTTT
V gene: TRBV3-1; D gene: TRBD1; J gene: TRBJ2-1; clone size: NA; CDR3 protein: CASSLEVDRGRVDEQFF; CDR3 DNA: TGTGCCAGCAGCCTGGAAGTGGACAGGGGGCGCGTCGATGAGCAGTTCTTC
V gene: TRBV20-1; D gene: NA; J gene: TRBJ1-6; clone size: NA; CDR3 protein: CSAREPTVGYSPLHF; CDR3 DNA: TGCAGTGCTAGAGAACCTACAGTGGGTTATTCACCCCTCCATTTT
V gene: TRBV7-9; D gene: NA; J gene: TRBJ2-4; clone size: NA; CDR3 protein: CASSHQDNIQYF; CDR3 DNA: TGTGCCAGCAGCCACCAAGATAACATTCAGTACTTC
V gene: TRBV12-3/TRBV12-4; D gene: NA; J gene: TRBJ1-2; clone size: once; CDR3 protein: CASAIYYGYTF; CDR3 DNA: TGTGCCAGCGCCATTTACTATGGCTACACCTTC
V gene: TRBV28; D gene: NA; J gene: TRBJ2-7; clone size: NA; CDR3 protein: CASSFREGKQYF; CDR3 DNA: TGTGCCAGCAGTTTCCGAGAGGGGAAGCAGTACTTC
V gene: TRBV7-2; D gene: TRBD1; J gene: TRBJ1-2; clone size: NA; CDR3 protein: CASSFYRGQSRSYGYTF; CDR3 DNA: TGTGCCAGCAGCTTCTACAGGGGGCAAAGTCGAAGCTATGGCTACACCTTC
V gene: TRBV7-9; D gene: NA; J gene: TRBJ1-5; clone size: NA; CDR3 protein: CASSGGGAQHF; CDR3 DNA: TGTGCCAGCAGCGGGGGTGGGGCCCAGCATTTT
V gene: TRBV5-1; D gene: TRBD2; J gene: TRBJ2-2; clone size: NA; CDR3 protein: CASSPLLRTSGPNTGELFF; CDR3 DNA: TGCGCCAGCAGCCCCCTCCTCCGGACTAGCGGCCCGAACACCGGGGAGCTGTTTTTT
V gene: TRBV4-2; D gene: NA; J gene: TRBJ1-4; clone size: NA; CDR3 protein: CASSQGGSDNEKLFF; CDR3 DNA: TGTGCCAGCAGCCAGGGCGGCAGCGATAATGAAAAACTGTTTTTT
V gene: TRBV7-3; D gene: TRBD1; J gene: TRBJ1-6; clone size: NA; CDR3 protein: CASSSGQPDSPLHF; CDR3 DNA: TGTGCCAGCAGCTCGGGACAGCCTGATTCACCCCTCCACTTT
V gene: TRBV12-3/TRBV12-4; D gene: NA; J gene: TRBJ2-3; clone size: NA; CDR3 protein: CASSTASDGTDTQYF; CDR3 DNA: TGTGCCAGCAGTACGGCTAGTGACGGCACAGATACGCAGTATTTT
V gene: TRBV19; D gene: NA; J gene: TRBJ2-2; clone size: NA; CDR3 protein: CATSPRFGELFF; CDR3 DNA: TGTGCCACCTCCCCTAGGTTCGGGGAGCTGTTTTTT
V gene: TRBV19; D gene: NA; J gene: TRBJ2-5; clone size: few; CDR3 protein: CASSLGQHQETQYF; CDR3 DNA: TGTGCCAGTAGCCTAGGACAGCACCAAGAGACCCAGTACTTC
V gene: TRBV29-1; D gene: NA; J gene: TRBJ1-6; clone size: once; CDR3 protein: CSVRPGGSYNSPLHF; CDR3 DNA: TGCAGCGTCCGCCCGGGGGGATCCTATAATTCACCCCTCCACTTT
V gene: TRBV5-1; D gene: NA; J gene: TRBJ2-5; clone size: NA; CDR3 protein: CASSLTIEGTQYF; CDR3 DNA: TGCGCCAGCAGCTTGACCATCGAGGGGACCCAGTACTTC